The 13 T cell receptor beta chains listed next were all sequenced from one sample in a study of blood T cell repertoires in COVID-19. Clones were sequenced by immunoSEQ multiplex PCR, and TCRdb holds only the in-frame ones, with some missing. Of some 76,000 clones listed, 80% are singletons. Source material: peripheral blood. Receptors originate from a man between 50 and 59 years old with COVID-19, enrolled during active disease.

The CDR3 region is CASNDPTGITDTQYF. In nucleotides, the CDR3 is TGTGCCAGTAATGACCCTACGGGAATAACGGATACGCAGTATTTT. This chain links TRBV19 with TRBJ2-3, with TRBD2 as a possible D gene (5 bases). Germline assignment: CDR1 LNHDA and CDR2 SQIVND (reference sequence). Trimming removed 7 bases at V and 6 bases at J, with 20 bases between. This CDR3 has 15 residues.

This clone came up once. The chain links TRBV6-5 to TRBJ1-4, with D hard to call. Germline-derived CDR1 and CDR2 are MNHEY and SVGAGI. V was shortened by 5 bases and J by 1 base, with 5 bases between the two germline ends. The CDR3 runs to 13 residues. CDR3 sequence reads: CASSPGTNEKLFF. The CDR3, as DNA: TGTGCCAGCAGTCCGGGAACTAATGAAAAACTGTTTTTT.

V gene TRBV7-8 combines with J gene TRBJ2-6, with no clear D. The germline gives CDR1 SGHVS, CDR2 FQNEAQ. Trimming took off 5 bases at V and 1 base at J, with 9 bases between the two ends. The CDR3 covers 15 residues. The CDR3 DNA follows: TGTGCCAGCAGCCTACTAACTTCTGGGGCCAACGTCCTGACTTTC. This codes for CASSLLTSGANVLTF.

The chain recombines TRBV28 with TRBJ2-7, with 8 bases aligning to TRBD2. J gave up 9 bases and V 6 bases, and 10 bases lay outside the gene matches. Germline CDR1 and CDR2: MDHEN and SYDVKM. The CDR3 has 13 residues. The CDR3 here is CASSKPLTSVQYF. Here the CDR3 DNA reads TGTGCCAGCAGCAAGCCTTTGACTAGCGTGCAGTACTTC.

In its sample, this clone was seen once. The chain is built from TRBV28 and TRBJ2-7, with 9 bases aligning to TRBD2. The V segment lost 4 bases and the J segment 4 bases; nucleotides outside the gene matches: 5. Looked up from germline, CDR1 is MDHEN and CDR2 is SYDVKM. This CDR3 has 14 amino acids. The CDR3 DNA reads TGTGCCAGCAGTTCCGGACTAGCGAGATACGAGCAGTACTTC. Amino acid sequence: CASSSGLARYEQYF.

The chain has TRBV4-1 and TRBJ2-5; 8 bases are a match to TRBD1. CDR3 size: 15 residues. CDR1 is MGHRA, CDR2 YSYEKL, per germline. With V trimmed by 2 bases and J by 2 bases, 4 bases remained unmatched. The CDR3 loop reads CASSQQQGVQETQYF. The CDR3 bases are TGCGCCAGCAGCCAACAACAGGGGGTTCAAGAGACCCAGTACTTC.

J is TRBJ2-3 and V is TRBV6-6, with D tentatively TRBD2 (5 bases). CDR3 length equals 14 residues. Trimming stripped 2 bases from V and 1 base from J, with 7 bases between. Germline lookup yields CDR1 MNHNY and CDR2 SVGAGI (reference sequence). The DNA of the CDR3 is TGTGCCAGCAGTTACCGGACTCGCACAGATACGCAGTATTTT. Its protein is CASSYRTRTDTQYF.

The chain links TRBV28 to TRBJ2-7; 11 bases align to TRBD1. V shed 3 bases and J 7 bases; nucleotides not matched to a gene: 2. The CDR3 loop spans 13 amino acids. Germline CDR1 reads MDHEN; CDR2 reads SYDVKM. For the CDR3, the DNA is TGTGCCAGCAGTTTGGACAGGGGGCGGGAGCAGTACTTC. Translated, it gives CASSLDRGREQYF.

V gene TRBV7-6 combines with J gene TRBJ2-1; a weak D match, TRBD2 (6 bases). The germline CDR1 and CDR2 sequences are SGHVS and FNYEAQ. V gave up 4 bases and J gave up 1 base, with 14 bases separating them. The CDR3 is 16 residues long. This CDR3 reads CASSSWGEESYNEQFF. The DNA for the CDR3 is TGTGCCAGCAGCTCTTGGGGGGAGGAGTCCTACAATGAGCAGTTCTTC.

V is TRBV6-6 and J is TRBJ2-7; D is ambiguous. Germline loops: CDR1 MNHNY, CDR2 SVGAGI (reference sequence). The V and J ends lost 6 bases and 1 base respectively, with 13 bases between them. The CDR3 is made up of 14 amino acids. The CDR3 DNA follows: TGTGCCAGCAGGCTGGGTGGCAGGTCCTACGAGCAGTACTTC. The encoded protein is CASRLGGRSYEQYF.

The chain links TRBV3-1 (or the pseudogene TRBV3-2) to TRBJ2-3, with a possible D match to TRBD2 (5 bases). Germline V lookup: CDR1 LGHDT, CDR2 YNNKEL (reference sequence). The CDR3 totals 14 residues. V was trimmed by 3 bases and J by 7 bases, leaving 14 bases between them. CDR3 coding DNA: TGTGCCAGCAGCCACATACTAGGATCAAATACGCAGTATTTT. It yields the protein CASSHILGSNTQYF.

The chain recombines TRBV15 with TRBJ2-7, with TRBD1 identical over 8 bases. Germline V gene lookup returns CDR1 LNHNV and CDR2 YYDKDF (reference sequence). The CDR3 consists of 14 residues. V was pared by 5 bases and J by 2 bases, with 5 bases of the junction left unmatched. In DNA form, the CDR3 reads TGTGCCACCAGCTTAGGACAGGGAGCCTACGAGCAGTACTTC. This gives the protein CATSLGQGAYEQYF. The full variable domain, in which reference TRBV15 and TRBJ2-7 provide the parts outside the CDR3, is DAMVIQNPRYQVTQFGKPVTLSCSQTLNHNVMYWYQQKSSQAPKLLFHYYDKDFNNEADTPDNFQSRRPNTSFCFLDIRSPGLGDTAMYLCATSLGQGAYEQYFGPGTRLTVT.

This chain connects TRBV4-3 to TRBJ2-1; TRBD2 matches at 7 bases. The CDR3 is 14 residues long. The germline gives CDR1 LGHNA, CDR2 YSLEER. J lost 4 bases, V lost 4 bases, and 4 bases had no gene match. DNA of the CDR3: TGCGCCAGCAGCCCCCTGGGAGGGTACAATGAGCAGTTCTTC. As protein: CASSPLGGYNEQFF.